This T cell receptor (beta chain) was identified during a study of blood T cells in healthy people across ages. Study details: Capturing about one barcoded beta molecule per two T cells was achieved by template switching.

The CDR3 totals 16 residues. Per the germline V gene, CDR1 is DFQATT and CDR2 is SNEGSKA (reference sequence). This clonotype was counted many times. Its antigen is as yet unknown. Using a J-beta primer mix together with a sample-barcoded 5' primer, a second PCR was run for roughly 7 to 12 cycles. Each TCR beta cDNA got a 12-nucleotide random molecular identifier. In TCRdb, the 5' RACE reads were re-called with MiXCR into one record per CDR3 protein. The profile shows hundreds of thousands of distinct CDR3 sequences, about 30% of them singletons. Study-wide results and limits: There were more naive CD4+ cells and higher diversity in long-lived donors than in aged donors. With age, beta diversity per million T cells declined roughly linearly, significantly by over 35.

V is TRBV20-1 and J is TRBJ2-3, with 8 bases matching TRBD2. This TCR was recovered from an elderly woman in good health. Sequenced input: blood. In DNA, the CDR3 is TGCAGCGGCGCGGGGGCCCCGGGGGGGAGCACAGATACGCAGTATTTT. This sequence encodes CSGAGAPGGSTDTQYF.